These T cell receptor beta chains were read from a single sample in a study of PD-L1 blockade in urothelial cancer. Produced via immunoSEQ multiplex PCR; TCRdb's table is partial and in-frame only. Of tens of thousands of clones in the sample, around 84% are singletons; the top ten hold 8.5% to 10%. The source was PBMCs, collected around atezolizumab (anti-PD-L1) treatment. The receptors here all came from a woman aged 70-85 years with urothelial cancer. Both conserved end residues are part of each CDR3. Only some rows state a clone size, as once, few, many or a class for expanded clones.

cdr3_aa: CASSLRGGQPQHF
v_call: TRBV7-9
j_call: TRBJ1-5
clone_size: once

cdr3_aa: CASGLVTGGVDEQFF
v_call: TRBV12-5
j_call: TRBJ2-1
clone_size: -

cdr3_aa: CASSNLVAGSYEQYF
v_call: TRBV11-2
j_call: TRBJ2-7
clone_size: -

cdr3_aa: CASSFPSASSYNEQFF
v_call: TRBV27
j_call: TRBJ2-1
clone_size: -

cdr3_aa: CAWSYTGSQPQHF
v_call: TRBV30
j_call: TRBJ1-5
clone_size: -

cdr3_aa: CATSPLAGVSETQYF
v_call: TRBV15
j_call: TRBJ2-5
clone_size: -

cdr3_aa: CASSPGRDQPQHF
v_call: TRBV18
j_call: TRBJ1-5
clone_size: -

cdr3_aa: CASSPDRSSSYEQYF
v_call: TRBV6-5
j_call: TRBJ2-7
clone_size: -

cdr3_aa: CASSSRGGGIVSSPLHF
v_call: TRBV11-2
j_call: TRBJ1-6
clone_size: few

cdr3_aa: CASKLAGGNEQFF
v_call: TRBV6-5
j_call: TRBJ2-1
clone_size: -

cdr3_aa: CASSLGDAGYYEQYF
v_call: TRBV5-1
j_call: TRBJ2-7
clone_size: -

cdr3_aa: CASSLLGGGYEQYF
v_call: TRBV27
j_call: TRBJ2-7
clone_size: once

cdr3_aa: CASREQGANYGNTIYF
v_call: TRBV6-1
j_call: TRBJ1-3
clone_size: -

cdr3_aa: CASSSQGDTIYF
v_call: TRBV6-5
j_call: TRBJ1-3
clone_size: -

cdr3_aa: CAWSLTGHQNSPLHF
v_call: TRBV30
j_call: TRBJ1-6
clone_size: -

cdr3_aa: CASSLGQNANEQFF
v_call: TRBV5-1
j_call: TRBJ2-1
clone_size: -

cdr3_aa: CASSHGPGVGTDTQYF
v_call: TRBV13
j_call: TRBJ2-3
clone_size: -

cdr3_aa: CASTSQGADGYTF
v_call: TRBV5-4
j_call: TRBJ1-2
clone_size: -

cdr3_aa: CASSTRGGPEQYF
v_call: TRBV19
j_call: TRBJ2-7
clone_size: -

cdr3_aa: CASKRLAGGPYNEQFF
v_call: TRBV2
j_call: TRBJ2-1
clone_size: -

cdr3_aa: CASSIQGSRADTQYF
v_call: TRBV7-3
j_call: TRBJ2-3
clone_size: few

cdr3_aa: CAISGRENTEAFF
v_call: TRBV10-3
j_call: TRBJ1-1
clone_size: -

cdr3_aa: CASSQVLAGGRDTQYF
v_call: TRBV4-1
j_call: TRBJ2-3
clone_size: -

cdr3_aa: CASSSGGEGSPLHF
v_call: TRBV5-1
j_call: TRBJ1-6
clone_size: -

cdr3_aa: CASSLASGRESSYNEQFF
v_call: TRBV5-1
j_call: TRBJ2-1
clone_size: once

cdr3_aa: CASSQRGQTSTDTQYF
v_call: TRBV7-8
j_call: TRBJ2-3
clone_size: -

cdr3_aa: CASNTPGRAAFKNYGYTF
v_call: TRBV28
j_call: TRBJ1-2
clone_size: -

cdr3_aa: CAISEYGQGSSGANVLTF
v_call: TRBV10-3
j_call: TRBJ2-6
clone_size: -

cdr3_aa: CASSLGTGYGYTF
v_call: TRBV7-2
j_call: TRBJ1-2
clone_size: -

cdr3_aa: CASSQYRSRYEQYF
v_call: TRBV4-3
j_call: TRBJ2-7
clone_size: -

cdr3_aa: CASSLVPGSTNQPQHF
v_call: TRBV5-5
j_call: TRBJ1-5
clone_size: -

cdr3_aa: CASSPLGSADGGGELFF
v_call: TRBV7-3
j_call: TRBJ2-2
clone_size: -

cdr3_aa: CASSLGQDSGYTF
v_call: TRBV4-1
j_call: TRBJ1-2
clone_size: -

cdr3_aa: CASSFRTGGEKLFF
v_call: TRBV7-9
j_call: TRBJ1-4
clone_size: few

cdr3_aa: CASSLWTSGDLGEQYF
v_call: TRBV7-2
j_call: TRBJ2-7
clone_size: once

cdr3_aa: CASSEGLAGGFNEQFF
v_call: TRBV2
j_call: TRBJ2-1
clone_size: -

cdr3_aa: CASSVYVLAGEYEQFF
v_call: TRBV9
j_call: TRBJ2-1
clone_size: -

cdr3_aa: CASSLGSFSGANVLTF
v_call: TRBV7-8
j_call: TRBJ2-6
clone_size: -

cdr3_aa: CAITGDRDTGELFF
v_call: TRBV10-3
j_call: TRBJ2-2
clone_size: -

cdr3_aa: CASSLHRWGVSANTGELFF
v_call: TRBV9
j_call: TRBJ2-2
clone_size: -

cdr3_aa: CASSLNGGPNTEAFF
v_call: TRBV5-1
j_call: TRBJ1-1
clone_size: -

cdr3_aa: CASSSDRGSGEQYF
v_call: TRBV27
j_call: TRBJ2-7
clone_size: -

cdr3_aa: CASSSLGGGASGEQYF
v_call: TRBV5-6
j_call: TRBJ2-7
clone_size: -

cdr3_aa: CASSLVTGGYEQYF
v_call: TRBV7-9
j_call: TRBJ2-7
clone_size: -

cdr3_aa: CASNQGTEAFF
v_call: TRBV6-6
j_call: TRBJ1-1
clone_size: -

cdr3_aa: CASSLSGIYGYTF
v_call: TRBV5-1
j_call: TRBJ1-2
clone_size: -

cdr3_aa: CASRQDYQETQYF
v_call: TRBV19
j_call: TRBJ2-5
clone_size: -

cdr3_aa: CASSPTGGTEQYF
v_call: TRBV6-5
j_call: TRBJ2-7
clone_size: -

cdr3_aa: CASSLGNTGASGANVLTF
v_call: TRBV7-9
j_call: TRBJ2-6
clone_size: few

cdr3_aa: CASDRGRSPLHF
v_call: TRBV6-5
j_call: TRBJ1-6
clone_size: -

cdr3_aa: CASGDLGLLRQFF
v_call: TRBV6-1
j_call: TRBJ2-1
clone_size: -

cdr3_aa: CSVAGNFGPGELFF
v_call: TRBV29-1
j_call: TRBJ2-2
clone_size: -

cdr3_aa: CASSPLAGAAGDEQFF
v_call: TRBV7-3
j_call: TRBJ2-1
clone_size: -

cdr3_aa: CATSSGGTGVNGYTF
v_call: TRBV15
j_call: TRBJ1-2
clone_size: -

cdr3_aa: CASSQGAAVQIWYPEAFF
v_call: TRBV4-1
j_call: TRBJ1-1
clone_size: -

cdr3_aa: CASSPQTGITEAFF
v_call: TRBV18
j_call: TRBJ1-1
clone_size: -

cdr3_aa: CASSLVGASGSRKNEQFF
v_call: TRBV7-4
j_call: TRBJ2-1
clone_size: once